This T cell receptor beta chain was sequenced for a study of blood T cells in healthy people across ages. About this clonotype: Its antigen is not known.

V lost 2 bases and J 1 base, leaving 14 bases between the germline ends. The CDR3 sequence is 16 residues long. Germline CDR1 reads SGDLS; CDR2 reads YYNGEE. Findings and limits, study-wide: Percentage of naive T cells showed a strong correlation with TCR beta diversity.

PCR was performed a second time for 7 to 11 cycles using a sample-barcoded 5' primer and a J-beta primer mix. The study obtained at least 2.5 million CDR3-containing paired-end reads from every sample. MiXCR, applied by TCRdb to the 5' RACE reads, yields one record per CDR3 protein. The sample yields under 1,000,000 distinct CDR3 sequences, less than 60% seen once. This sequence joins TRBV9 and TRBJ2-3, with D perhaps TRBD2 (6 bases). The sequence came from a man older than 75 in good health. The sequencing sample was made of blood. The CDR3 DNA reads as TGTGCCAGCAGCGTCTGGGAGGCGTTTGGCACAGATACGCAGTATTTT. Its translation is CASSVWEAFGTDTQYF.